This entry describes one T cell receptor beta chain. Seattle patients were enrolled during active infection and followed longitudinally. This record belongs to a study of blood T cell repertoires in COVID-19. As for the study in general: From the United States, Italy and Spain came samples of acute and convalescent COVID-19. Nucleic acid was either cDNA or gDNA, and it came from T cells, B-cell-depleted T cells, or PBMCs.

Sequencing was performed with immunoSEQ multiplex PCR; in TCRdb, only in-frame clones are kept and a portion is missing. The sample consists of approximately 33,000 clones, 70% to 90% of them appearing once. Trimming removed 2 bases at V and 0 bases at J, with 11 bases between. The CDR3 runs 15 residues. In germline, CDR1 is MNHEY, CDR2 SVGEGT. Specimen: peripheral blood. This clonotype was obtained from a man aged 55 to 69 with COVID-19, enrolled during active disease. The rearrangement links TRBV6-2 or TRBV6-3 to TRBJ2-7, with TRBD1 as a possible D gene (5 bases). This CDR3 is CASSYAQGASYEQYF. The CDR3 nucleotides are TGTGCCAGCAGTTACGCCCAAGGGGCCTCCTACGAGCAGTACTTC.